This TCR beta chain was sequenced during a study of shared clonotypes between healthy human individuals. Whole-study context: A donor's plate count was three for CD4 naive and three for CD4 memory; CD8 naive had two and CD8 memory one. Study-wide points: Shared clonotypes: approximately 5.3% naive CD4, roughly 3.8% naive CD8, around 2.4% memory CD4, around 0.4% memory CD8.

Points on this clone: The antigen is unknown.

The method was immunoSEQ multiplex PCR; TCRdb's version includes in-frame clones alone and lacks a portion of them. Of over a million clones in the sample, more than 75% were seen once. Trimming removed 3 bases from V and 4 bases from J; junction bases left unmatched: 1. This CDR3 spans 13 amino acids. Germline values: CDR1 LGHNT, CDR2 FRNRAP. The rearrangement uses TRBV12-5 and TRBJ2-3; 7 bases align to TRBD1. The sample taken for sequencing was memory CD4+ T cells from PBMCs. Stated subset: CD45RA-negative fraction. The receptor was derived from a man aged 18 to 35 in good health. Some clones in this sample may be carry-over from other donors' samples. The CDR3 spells CASGFTGADTQYF. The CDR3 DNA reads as TGTGCTAGTGGTTTTACAGGGGCAGATACGCAGTATTTT.